This entry lists 18 T cell receptor beta chains sequenced from one sample in a study of cytomegalovirus exposure and HLA in healthy donors. PCR amplification relied on 60 Vbeta primers (plus 13 Jbeta primers). The table came from immunoSEQ multiplex PCR; TCRdb's copy has only in-frame clones and leaves some out. Counted here are around 200,000 clones, 70% to 80% occurring once; the ten biggest clones make up 0.2% to 0.25%. The sample consisted of PBMCs. The receptors come from a girl aged 2-9 years in good health and CMV-seronegative.

The J gene is TRBJ2-5, the V gene TRBV7-6; the D is unclear. The J call is doubtful: the DNA matches TRBJ2-7 better. CDR3 length equals 15 residues. Germline CDR1 and CDR2: SGHVS and FNYEAQ. The CDR3 here is CASSLEPVSSYEQYF. CDR3 coding DNA: TGTGCCAGCAGCTTAGAGCCCGTAAGCTCCTACGAGCAGTACTTC.

The rearrangement links TRBV9 to TRBJ2-3; 10 bases line up with TRBD2. Trimming at V came to 1 base and at J to 4 bases, leaving 9 bases not matched to a gene. Looked up from germline, CDR1 is SGDLS and CDR2 is YYNGEE. The CDR3 has 17 residues. The CDR3 DNA is TGTGCCAGCAGCGTATGGACTAGCGGTTACCCTCCAGATACGCAGTATTTT. Encoded protein: CASSVWTSGYPPDTQYF.

The rearrangement links TRBV5-1 to TRBJ2-1; tentative D call: TRBD2 (5 bases). Germline CDR1 and CDR2: SGHRS and YFSETQ. This CDR3 is 12 amino acids long. Trimming stripped 7 bases from V and 1 base from J, with 6 bases between. DNA of the CDR3: TGCGCCAGCTGGGAGTCCTACAATGAGCAGTTCTTC. Amino acid sequence: CASWESYNEQFF.

The rearrangement uses TRBV4-2 and TRBJ2-1; D is ambiguous. CDR3 size: 14 residues. Trimming shortened V by 1 base and J by 8 bases, and 12 bases separated the two germline ends. CDR1 is LGHNA and CDR2 is YNFKEQ in the germline V gene. The CDR3 sequence is CASSQGELNDEQFF. The CDR3 DNA sequence: TGTGCCAGCAGCCAAGGTGAGCTTAATGATGAGCAGTTCTTC.

The chain uses TRBV5-6 and TRBJ1-6; tentatively, D is TRBD1 (6 bases). This CDR3 has 16 residues. V lost 4 bases, J lost 7 bases, and 18 bases lay in between. CDR1 is SGHDT and CDR2 is YYEEEE in the germline V gene. CDR3 bases: TGTGCCAGCAGCCCACTCTCCGGGACATGGAATTCACCCCTCCACTTT. Translated: CASSPLSGTWNSPLHF.

This chain uses TRBV28 with TRBJ2-7; D is uncertain. Trimming removed 6 bases at V and 3 bases at J, with 12 bases between. Germline CDR1 reads MDHEN; CDR2 reads SYDVKM. The CDR3 spans 13 residues. The CDR3 here is CASSLIHNYEQYF. CDR3 DNA sequence: TGTGCCAGCAGCCTTATCCACAACTACGAGCAGTACTTC.

CDR3 sequence reads: CASSRGGNQPQHF. In DNA, the CDR3 is TGTGCCAGCAGTCGGGGTGGCAATCAGCCCCAGCATTTT. The chain couples TRBV6-5 to TRBJ1-5; the D is unclear. The CDR3 spans 13 residues. Trimming took off 5 bases at V and 2 bases at J, with 7 bases between the two ends. The germline V gene has CDR1 MNHEY and CDR2 SVGAGI.

This chain links TRBV19 with TRBJ2-2; a weak D match, TRBD1 (6 bases). V dropped 10 bases and J dropped 1 base, with 13 bases sitting between them. CDR3 length: 14 residues. Looked up from germline, CDR1 is LNHDA and CDR2 is SQIVND (reference sequence). This chain's CDR3 is CATTPTGNTGELFF. The CDR3 DNA reads TGTGCCACTACGCCGACAGGGAACACCGGGGAGCTGTTTTTT.

CDR3 DNA: TGTGCCAGCAGCCCAGGGGCCCCCGAGCTCGAGCAGTACTTC. It translates to CASSPGAPELEQYF. The chain couples TRBV9 to TRBJ2-7, with D possibly matching TRBD1 (6 bases). The V end was cut by 4 bases, the J end by 6 bases, with 17 bases between. CDR1 and CDR2 (germline): SGDLS, YYNGEE. CDR3 length: 14 residues.

The rearrangement joins TRBV19 to TRBJ2-6; 8 nucleotides agree with TRBD1. V trimming: 3 bases; J trimming: 0 bases; junction bases outside the gene matches: 13. Germline CDR1 reads LNHDA; CDR2 reads SQIVND (reference sequence). CDR3 length equals 20 residues. The CDR3 bases are TGTGCCAGTAGTATCCTCGGTCGGACAGGGTGGAGCTCTGGGGCCAACGTCCTGACTTTC. Amino acid sequence: CASSILGRTGWSSGANVLTF.

The rearrangement joins TRBV21-1 to TRBJ2-5; the D segment call TRBD2 is taken from the table without a DNA check. TRBV21-1 is shown as a pseudogene. The length of the CDR3 is 21 residues. CDR3 region: CASSKESWTSGLVWCQETQYF. The CDR3 bases are TGTGCCAGCAGCAAAGAGTCTTGGACTAGCGGGTTAGTTTGGTGCCAAGAGACCCAGTACTTC.

Here the CDR3 reads CASRKDTYGYTF. In DNA form, the CDR3 reads TGTGCCAGCAGGAAGGACACATATGGCTACACCTTC. The J gene is TRBJ1-2, the V gene TRBV6-1; D perhaps matches TRBD1 (5 bases). Trimming took 6 bases from V and 5 from J, leaving 10 bases between them. Germline CDR1 is MNHNS and CDR2 is SASEGT. The CDR3 covers 12 residues.

The V and J genes are TRBV19 and TRBJ2-7; 7 bases agree with TRBD1. J gave up 3 bases and V 4 bases, and 12 bases lay outside the gene matches. The CDR3 is 16 amino acids. Germline CDR1 and CDR2: LNHDA and SQIVND (reference sequence). For the CDR3, the DNA is TGTGCCAGTAGTACTTTAGGACAGGTGGGGGACTACGAGCAGTACTTC. It specifies CASSTLGQVGDYEQYF.

The rearrangement joins TRBV30 to TRBJ1-5; weak D call: TRBD1 (6 bases). The CDR3 contains 16 residues. The germline V gene has CDR1 GTSNPN and CDR2 SVGIG (reference sequence). V dropped 4 bases and J dropped 1 base, with 17 bases sitting between them. This CDR3 is CAWNGWGHASNQPQHF. Written as DNA, the CDR3 is TGTGCCTGGAATGGCTGGGGGCATGCGAGCAATCAGCCCCAGCATTTT.

The chain recombines TRBV7-9 with TRBJ2-7, with TRBD2 matching over 10 bases. Germline V gene lookup returns CDR1 SEHNR and CDR2 FQNEAQ (reference sequence). The CDR3 is 15 amino acids. J gave up 4 bases and V 2 bases, and 5 bases lay outside the gene matches. CDR3 sequence: CASSLTTSGKYEQYF. Written as DNA, the CDR3 is TGTGCCAGCAGCTTAACCACTAGCGGGAAGTACGAGCAGTACTTC.

The sample holds a few counts of this clone. The chain employs TRBV6-5 and TRBJ1-1; TRBD1 might be the D (5 bases). The germline V gene has CDR1 MNHEY and CDR2 SVGAGI. V was pared by 5 bases and J by 5 bases, with 15 bases between. This CDR3 is built from 14 residues. This chain's CDR3 is CASSPRGVWTEAFF. The CDR3 coding sequence is TGTGCCAGCAGTCCCCGGGGGGTTTGGACTGAAGCTTTCTTT.

The V gene is TRBV6-5, the J gene TRBJ1-3, with 8 bases matching TRBD1. V lost 8 bases and J lost 9; bases outside the gene matches: 6. CDR1 and CDR2 from the germline V gene are MNHEY and SVGAGI. This CDR3 is 12 amino acids long. CDR3 in amino acids: CASAQGGGTIYF. The CDR3 DNA sequence: TGTGCCAGCGCACAGGGGGGCGGCACCATATATTTT.

This chain connects TRBV11-2 to TRBJ2-3; 9 positions agree with TRBD2. The CDR3 loop spans 16 amino acids. Germline values: CDR1 SGHAT, CDR2 FQNNGV. V shed 3 bases and J 6 bases; nucleotides not matched to a gene: 10. CDR3 in amino acids: CASSFDSRGGVDTQYF. The CDR3 region has the DNA TGTGCCAGCAGCTTCGACTCGCGGGGGGGCGTCGATACGCAGTATTTT.